These 16 T cell receptor beta chains came from one sample sequenced in a study of beta chain features in type 1 diabetes. What was sequenced were expressed TCRB transcripts, since all of the isolated RNA had been reverse transcribed. Sequencing was performed with immunoSEQ multiplex PCR; in TCRdb, only in-frame clones are kept and a portion is missing. The repertoire holds more than 95,000 clones, with approximately 30% as singletons. Study conclusions and caveats: In every one of the four CD4+ subsets, TCRB CDR3s were moderately but significantly shorter in Type 1 diabetes patients.

These receptors are not linked to any known antigen. The material sequenced was central memory CD4+ T cells from blood. Every receptor here comes from a woman aged 18-30 years with type 1 diabetes.

The J gene is TRBJ1-1, the V gene TRBV30; possible D gene TRBD1, 5 bases. The germline gives CDR1 GTSNPN, CDR2 SVGIG (reference sequence). The CDR3 extends over 14 amino acids. With 3 bases removed from V and 0 bases from J, the gap between germline ends came to 11 bases. For the CDR3, the DNA is TGTGCCTGGAGCTGGGCAGGGATGAACACTGAAGCTTTCTTT. This translates into CAWSWAGMNTEAFF.

The chain combines TRBV7-2 with TRBJ1-1; D gene unclear. Trimming pared 3 bases from V and 1 base from J, leaving 12 bases between. This CDR3 is built from 15 residues. Germline CDR1 and CDR2: SGHTA and FQGNSA. The DNA for the CDR3 is TGTGCCAGCAGCTTTGACATGAAGGCGAACACTGAAGCTTTCTTT. This codes for CASSFDMKANTEAFF. Variable domain in full (rest from reference TRBV7-2 and TRBJ1-1): GAGVSQSPSNKVTEKGKDVELRCDPISGHTALYWYRQSLGQGLEFLIYFQGNSAPDKSGLPSDRFSAERTGGSVSTLTIQRTQQEDSAVYLCASSFDMKANTEAFFGQGTRLTVV.

This clone was seen only once. The rearrangement links TRBV18 to TRBJ2-4; 7 nucleotides line up with TRBD1. This CDR3 is built from 15 residues. Losses at the gene ends were 2 bases for V and 5 bases for J; bases not matched to a gene: 6. Germline CDR1 and CDR2: KGHSH and LQKENI. For the CDR3, the DNA is TGTGCCAGCTCACCAAGAGGGACAGTTGAAAACATTCAGTACTTC. Translated: CASSPRGTVENIQYF. Looking up the rest from reference TRBV18 and TRBJ2-4 gives the full variable domain: NAGVMQNPRHLVRRRGQEARLRCSPMKGHSHVYWYRQLPEEGLKFMVYLQKENIIDESGMPKERFSAEFPKEGPSILRIQQVVRGDSAAYFCASSPRGTVENIQYFGAGTRLSVL.

The sample holds a few counts of this clone. The V gene is TRBV29-1, the J gene TRBJ1-2; TRBD1 is a possible D gene (6 bases). V was trimmed by 7 bases and J by 7 bases, leaving 16 bases between them. Germline-derived CDR1 and CDR2 are SQVTM and ANQGSEA. This CDR3 is built from 12 residues. The CDR3 coding sequence is TGCAGCGCAGCGCAGGGGATCCGTGGCTACACCTTC. It translates to CSAAQGIRGYTF.

The chain has TRBV5-4 and TRBJ2-3; maybe TRBD1 (5 bases). CDR3 length: 13 amino acids. CDR1 and CDR2 (germline): SGHNT, YYREEE (reference sequence). V lost 3 bases and J lost 2, with 7 bases in between. Written as DNA, the CDR3 is TGTGCCAGCAGCTCACAGGTCACAGATACGCAGTATTTT. As protein: CASSSQVTDTQYF.

The V and J genes are TRBV7-2 and TRBJ2-1; D possibly corresponds to TRBD1 (6 bases). The CDR3 extends over 15 amino acids. Germline values: CDR1 SGHTA, CDR2 FQGNSA. V lost 1 base and J lost 1, with 8 bases in between. This CDR3 is CASSLDGQSYNEQFF. The DNA of the CDR3 is TGTGCCAGCAGCTTAGATGGACAGTCCTACAATGAGCAGTTCTTC.

The gene calls are TRBV7-2 and TRBJ2-5; TRBD2 is a possible D gene (6 bases). The CDR3 loop spans 13 amino acids. The ends were cut back, 5 bases at V and 4 bases at J, with 11 bases in the middle. Germline V lookup: CDR1 SGHTA, CDR2 FQGNSA. The CDR3 nucleotides are TGTGCCAGCAGCGGACTATACGGAGAGACCCAGTACTTC. This codes for CASSGLYGETQYF.

This chain links TRBV6-1 with TRBJ2-3; maybe TRBD2 (5 bases). With 9 bases removed from V and 2 bases from J, the gap between germline ends came to 12 bases. CDR3 length equals 13 residues. The germline V gene has CDR1 MNHNS and CDR2 SASEGT. The CDR3 bases are TGTGCCAGTAGACTACACTTCACAGATACGCAGTATTTT. This translates into CASRLHFTDTQYF.

This clone showed up just a few times. The chain is built from TRBV19 and TRBJ2-3; TRBD2 matches 7 bases. Looked up from germline, CDR1 is LNHDA and CDR2 is SQIVND (reference sequence). CDR3 size: 15 residues. Germline trimming cut 6 bases from V and 1 base from J; bases unmatched to any gene: 7. In DNA form, the CDR3 reads TGTGCCAGTAGGAGTTTCCGGGAGGGCACAGATACGCAGTATTTT. Translation: CASRSFREGTDTQYF.

The genes are TRBV28 and TRBJ2-7, with D perhaps TRBD2 (6 bases). CDR1 is MDHEN, CDR2 SYDVKM, per germline. The CDR3 is made up of 13 amino acids. The ends were cut back, 5 bases at V and 5 bases at J, with 13 bases in the middle. CDR3 sequence reads: CASSPGTENEQYF. The CDR3 region has the DNA TGTGCCAGCAGTCCGGGGACTGAAAACGAGCAGTACTTC.

At least ten counts were recorded for this clone. The chain links TRBV23-1 to TRBJ2-6, with D unclear. TRBV23-1 is labeled an ORF, and its function is uncertain. The CDR3 extends over 16 amino acids. V dropped 6 bases and J dropped 0 bases, with 12 bases sitting between them. CDR3 region: CASRESPSSGANVLTF. CDR3 sequence (DNA): TGCGCCAGCAGGGAGTCTCCAAGCTCTGGGGCCAACGTCCTGACTTTC.

This clone turned up a few times. V is TRBV15 and J is TRBJ1-2; the D gene is possibly TRBD1 (5 bases). The V gene lost 5 bases and the J gene lost 8 bases, with 18 bases spanning the gap. CDR1 and CDR2 (germline): LNHNV, YYDKDF (reference sequence). This CDR3 comprises 14 residues. Here the CDR3 reads CATSEGLTVRGYTF. The CDR3 DNA sequence: TGTGCCACCAGCGAGGGACTCACCGTCAGGGGCTACACCTTC.

This clone was observed a handful of times. The chain uses TRBV10-2 and TRBJ2-7, with TRBD1 matching 8 bases. With V trimmed by 5 bases and J by 5 bases, 2 bases remained unmatched. There are 12 residues in the CDR3. The germline CDR1 and CDR2 sequences are WSHSY and SAAADI. The CDR3 nucleotides read TGCGCCAGCAGTCCGGACAGGGACGAGCAGTACGTC. The encoded protein is CASSPDRDEQYV.

The rearrangement links TRBV27 to TRBJ2-1; a weak D match, TRBD2 (5 bases). The CDR3 has 16 residues. V was cut by 2 bases and J by 5 bases, with 16 bases left in between. Germline CDR1 reads MNHEY; CDR2 reads SMNVEV (reference sequence). The CDR3 loop is CASSLGLSLANNEQFF. The CDR3 nucleotides are TGTGCCAGCAGTTTAGGCCTCAGTTTAGCGAACAATGAGCAGTTCTTC.

This clone turned up a few times. The V and J genes are TRBV10-3 and TRBJ2-1, with a tentative D call TRBD2 (6 bases). Germline V lookup: CDR1 ENHRY, CDR2 SYGVKD. V gave up 0 bases and J gave up 3 bases, with 15 bases separating them. The CDR3 extends over 17 amino acids. The CDR3 is CAISESPSALIYNEQFF. In nucleotides, the CDR3 is TGTGCCATCAGTGAGTCCCCTAGCGCGCTAATCTACAATGAGCAGTTCTTC.

The chain recombines TRBV9 with TRBJ2-2; D is perhaps TRBD1 (5 bases). From germline, CDR1 is SGDLS and CDR2 YYNGEE. This CDR3 is built from 17 residues. The V end lost 0 bases, the J end lost 0 bases, and 12 bases lay between the germline ends. CDR3 region: CASSVVGMGPNTGELFF. The CDR3 DNA is TGTGCCAGCAGCGTAGTGGGTATGGGGCCGAACACCGGGGAGCTGTTTTTT.